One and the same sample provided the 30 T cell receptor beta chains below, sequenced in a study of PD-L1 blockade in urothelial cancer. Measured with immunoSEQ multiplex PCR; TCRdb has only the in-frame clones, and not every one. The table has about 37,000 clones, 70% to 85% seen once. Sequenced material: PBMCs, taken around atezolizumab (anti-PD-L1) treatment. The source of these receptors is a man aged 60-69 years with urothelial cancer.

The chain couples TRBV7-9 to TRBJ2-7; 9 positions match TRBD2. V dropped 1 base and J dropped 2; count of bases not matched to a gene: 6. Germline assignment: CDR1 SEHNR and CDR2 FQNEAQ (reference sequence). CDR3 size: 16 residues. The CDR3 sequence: CASSLGGGAATYEQYF. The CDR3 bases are TGTGCCAGCAGCTTAGGCGGGGGGGCCGCCACCTACGAGCAGTACTTC.

CDR3 DNA: TGTGCCAGCAGCTTAAATGGCCGGACAGGGAGCTTCTCTGGGGCCAACGTCCTGACTTTC. Residues: CASSLNGRTGSFSGANVLTF. The chain employs TRBV7-8 and TRBJ2-6, with TRBD1 identical over 8 bases. Germline values: CDR1 SGHVS, CDR2 FQNEAQ. V lost 2 bases, J lost 0 bases, and 12 bases stayed unmatched. The CDR3 is made up of 20 amino acids.

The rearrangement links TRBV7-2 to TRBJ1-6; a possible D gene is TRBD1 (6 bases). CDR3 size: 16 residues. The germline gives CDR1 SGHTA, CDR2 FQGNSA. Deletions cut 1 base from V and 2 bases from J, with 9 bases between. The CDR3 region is CASSLDRETYNSPLHF. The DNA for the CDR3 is TGTGCCAGCAGCTTAGACAGGGAGACCTATAATTCACCCCTCCACTTT.

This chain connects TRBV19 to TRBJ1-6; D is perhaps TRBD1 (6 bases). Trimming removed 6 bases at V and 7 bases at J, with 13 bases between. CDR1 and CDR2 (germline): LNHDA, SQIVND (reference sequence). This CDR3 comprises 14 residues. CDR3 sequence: CASRQGKGNSPLHF. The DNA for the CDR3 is TGTGCCAGTAGGCAGGGGAAAGGAAATTCACCCCTCCACTTT.

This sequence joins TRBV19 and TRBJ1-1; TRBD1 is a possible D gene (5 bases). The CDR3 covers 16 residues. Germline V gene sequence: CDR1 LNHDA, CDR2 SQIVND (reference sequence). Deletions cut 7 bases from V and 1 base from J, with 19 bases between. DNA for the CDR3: TGTGCCAGTAACCCCCTCGTGGCGGGGCAGAACACTGAAGCTTTCTTT. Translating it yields CASNPLVAGQNTEAFF.

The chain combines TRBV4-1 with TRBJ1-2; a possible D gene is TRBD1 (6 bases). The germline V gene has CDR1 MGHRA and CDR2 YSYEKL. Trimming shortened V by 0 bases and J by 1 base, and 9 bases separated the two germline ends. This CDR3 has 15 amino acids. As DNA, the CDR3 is TGCGCCAGCAGCCAAGATCGACAGGTTAACTATGGCTACACCTTC. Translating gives CASSQDRQVNYGYTF.

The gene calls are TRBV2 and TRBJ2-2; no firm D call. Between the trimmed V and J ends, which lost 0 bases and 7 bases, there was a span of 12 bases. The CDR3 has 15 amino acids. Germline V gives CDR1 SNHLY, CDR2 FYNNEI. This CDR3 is CASSEAGYLGGELFF. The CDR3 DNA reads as TGTGCCAGCAGTGAAGCGGGCTACCTTGGCGGGGAGCTGTTTTTT.

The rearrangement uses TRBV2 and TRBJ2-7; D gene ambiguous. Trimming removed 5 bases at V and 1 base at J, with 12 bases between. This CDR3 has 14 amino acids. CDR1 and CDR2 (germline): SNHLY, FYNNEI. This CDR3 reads CASSRRMSSYEQYF. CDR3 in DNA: TGTGCCAGCAGTCGGCGGATGAGTTCCTACGAGCAGTACTTC.

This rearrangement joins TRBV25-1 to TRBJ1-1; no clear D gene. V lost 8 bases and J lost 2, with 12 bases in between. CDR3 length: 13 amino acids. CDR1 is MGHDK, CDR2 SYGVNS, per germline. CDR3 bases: TGTGCCAGCTGGAACAGAGCTAACACTGAAGCTTTCTTT. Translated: CASWNRANTEAFF.

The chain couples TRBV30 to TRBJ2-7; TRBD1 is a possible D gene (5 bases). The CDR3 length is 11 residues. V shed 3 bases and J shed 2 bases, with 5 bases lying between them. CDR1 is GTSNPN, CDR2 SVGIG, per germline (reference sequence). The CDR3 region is CAWRTAYEQYF. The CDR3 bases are TGTGCCTGGAGGACAGCCTACGAGCAGTACTTC.

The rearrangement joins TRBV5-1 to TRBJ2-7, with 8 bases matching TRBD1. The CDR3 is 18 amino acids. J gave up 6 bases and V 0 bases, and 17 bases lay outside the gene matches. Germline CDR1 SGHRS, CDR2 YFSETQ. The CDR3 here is CASSLGLWRTGSRLEQYF. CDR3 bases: TGCGCCAGCAGCTTGGGACTTTGGCGGACAGGGTCCCGTCTCGAGCAGTACTTC.

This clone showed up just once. This CDR3 is CASSSNSDRASGNTIYF. CDR3 DNA sequence: TGTGCCAGCTCATCCAATTCGGACAGGGCTTCTGGAAACACCATATATTTT. V and J are TRBV18 and TRBJ1-3; TRBD1 matches at 8 bases. Trimming removed 5 bases from V and 1 base from J; junction bases left unmatched: 10. CDR1 is KGHSH, CDR2 LQKENI, per germline. The CDR3 is 17 amino acids.

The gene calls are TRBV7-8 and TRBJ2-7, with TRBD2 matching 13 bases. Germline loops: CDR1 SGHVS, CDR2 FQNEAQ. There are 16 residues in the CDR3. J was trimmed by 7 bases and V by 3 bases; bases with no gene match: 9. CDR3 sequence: CASSFTTSGGPTEQYF. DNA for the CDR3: TGTGCCAGCAGCTTCACGACTAGCGGGGGGCCTACAGAGCAGTACTTC. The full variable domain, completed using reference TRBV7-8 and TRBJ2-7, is GAGVSQSPRYKVAKRGQDVALRCDPISGHVSLFWYQQALGQGPEFLTYFQNEAQLDKSGLPSDRFFAERPEGSVSTLKIQRTQQEDSAVYLCASSFTTSGGPTEQYFGPGTRLTVT.

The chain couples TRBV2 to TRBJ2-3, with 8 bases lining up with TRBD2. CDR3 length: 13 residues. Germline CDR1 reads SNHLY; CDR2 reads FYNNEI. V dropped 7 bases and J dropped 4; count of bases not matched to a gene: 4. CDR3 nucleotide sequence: TGTGCCAGCACCGGGGGGGCCGCAGATACGCAGTATTTT. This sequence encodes CASTGGAADTQYF.

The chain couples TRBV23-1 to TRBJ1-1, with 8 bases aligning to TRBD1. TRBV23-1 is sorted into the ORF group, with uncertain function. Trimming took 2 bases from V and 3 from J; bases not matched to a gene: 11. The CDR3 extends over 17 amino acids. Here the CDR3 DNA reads TGCGCCAGCAGTCAAACTAAAACAGGGGGTTGGGACACTGAAGCTTTCTTT. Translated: CASSQTKTGGWDTEAFF.

The CDR3 loop reads CASSLAKPSTDTQYF. CDR3 nucleotides: TGCGCCAGCAGCTTGGCCAAGCCGAGCACAGATACGCAGTATTTT. The chain couples TRBV5-1 to TRBJ2-3, with D hard to call. Per germline, CDR1 SGHRS and CDR2 YFSETQ. Trimming stripped 0 bases from V and 0 bases from J, with 8 bases between. The CDR3 contains 15 residues.

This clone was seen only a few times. The CDR3 sequence: CASSPPIASGDPDTQYF. The CDR3 DNA sequence: TGTGCCAGCTCACCACCGATCGCTAGCGGGGATCCAGATACGCAGTATTTT. The genes are TRBV18 and TRBJ2-3; 9 bases match TRBD2. The germline V gene encodes CDR1 KGHSH and CDR2 LQKENI. The CDR3 sequence is 17 residues long. The V segment lost 0 bases and the J segment 4 bases; nucleotides outside the gene matches: 8.

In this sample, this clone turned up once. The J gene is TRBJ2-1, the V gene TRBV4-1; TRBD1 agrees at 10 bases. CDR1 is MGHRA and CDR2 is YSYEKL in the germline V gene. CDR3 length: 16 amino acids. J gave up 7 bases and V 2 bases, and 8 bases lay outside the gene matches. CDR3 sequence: CASSQPMKDRGNEQFF. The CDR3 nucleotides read TGCGCCAGCAGCCAACCCATGAAGGACAGGGGGAATGAGCAGTTCTTC.

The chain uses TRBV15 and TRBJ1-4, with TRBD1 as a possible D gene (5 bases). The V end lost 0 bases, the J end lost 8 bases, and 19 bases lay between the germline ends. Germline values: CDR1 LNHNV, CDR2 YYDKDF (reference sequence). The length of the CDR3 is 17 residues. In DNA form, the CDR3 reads TGTGCCACCAGCAGAGATCATTTGGGGGGGAAAGACGAAAAACTGTTTTTT. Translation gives CATSRDHLGGKDEKLFF.

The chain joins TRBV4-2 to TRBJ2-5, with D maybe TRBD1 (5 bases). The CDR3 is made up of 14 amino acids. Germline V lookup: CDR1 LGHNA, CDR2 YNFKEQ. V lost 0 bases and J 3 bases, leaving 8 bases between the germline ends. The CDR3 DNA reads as TGTGCCAGCAGCCAAGACAGGGTTGAAGAGACCCAGTACTTC. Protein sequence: CASSQDRVEETQYF.

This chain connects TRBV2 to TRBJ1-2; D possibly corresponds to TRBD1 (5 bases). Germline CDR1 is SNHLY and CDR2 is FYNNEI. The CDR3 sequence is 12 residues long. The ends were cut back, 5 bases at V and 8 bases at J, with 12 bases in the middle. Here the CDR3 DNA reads TGTGCCAGCAGTCCTGGGGCTGGCGGCTACACCTTC. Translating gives CASSPGAGGYTF.

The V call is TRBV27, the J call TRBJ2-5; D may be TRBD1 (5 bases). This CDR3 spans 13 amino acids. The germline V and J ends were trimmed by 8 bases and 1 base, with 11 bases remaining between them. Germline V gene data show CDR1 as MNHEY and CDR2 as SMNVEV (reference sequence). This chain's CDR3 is CASSRQFQETQYF. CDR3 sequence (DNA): TGTGCCAGCTCGAGACAGTTCCAAGAGACCCAGTACTTC.

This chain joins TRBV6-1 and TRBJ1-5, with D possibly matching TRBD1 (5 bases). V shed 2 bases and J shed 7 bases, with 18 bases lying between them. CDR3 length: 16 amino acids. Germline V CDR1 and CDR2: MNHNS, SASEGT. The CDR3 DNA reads TGTGCCAGCAGTGAACGCAGGGCGCTCCTTGCCCAGCCCCAGCATTTT. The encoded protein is CASSERRALLAQPQHF.

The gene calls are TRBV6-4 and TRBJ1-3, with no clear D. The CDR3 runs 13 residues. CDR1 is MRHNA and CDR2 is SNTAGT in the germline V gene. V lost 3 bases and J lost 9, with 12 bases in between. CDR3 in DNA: TGTGCCAGCAGTGAAGATCCCCGGTCCACCATATATTTT. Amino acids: CASSEDPRSTIYF.

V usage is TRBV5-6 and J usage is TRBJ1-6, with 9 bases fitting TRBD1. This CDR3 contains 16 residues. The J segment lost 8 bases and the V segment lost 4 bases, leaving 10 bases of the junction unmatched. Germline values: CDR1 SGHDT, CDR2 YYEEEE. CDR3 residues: CASSLRPRQGDSPLHF. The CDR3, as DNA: TGTGCCAGCAGCCTGAGACCGAGACAGGGGGATTCACCCCTCCACTTT. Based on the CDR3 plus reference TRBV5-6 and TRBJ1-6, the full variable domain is DAGVTQSPTHLIKTRGQQVTLRCSPKSGHDTVSWYQQALGQGPQFIFQYYEEEERQRGNFPDRFSGHQFPNYSSELNVNALLLGDSALYLCASSLRPRQGDSPLHFGNGTRLTVT.

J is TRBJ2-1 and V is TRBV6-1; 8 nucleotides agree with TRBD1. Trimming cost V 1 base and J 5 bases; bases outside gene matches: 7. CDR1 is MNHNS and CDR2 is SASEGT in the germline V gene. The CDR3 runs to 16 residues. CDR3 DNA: TGTGCCAGCAGTGAAGTCGGGACAGGTTTAGACAATGAGCAGTTCTTC. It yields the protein CASSEVGTGLDNEQFF.

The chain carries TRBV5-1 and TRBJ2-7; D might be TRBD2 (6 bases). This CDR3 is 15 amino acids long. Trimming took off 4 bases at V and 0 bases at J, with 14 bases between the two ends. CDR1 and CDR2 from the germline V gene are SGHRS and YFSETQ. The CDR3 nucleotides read TGCGCCAGCAGCCCGGGACTTCCGAGCTCCTACGAGCAGTACTTC. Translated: CASSPGLPSSYEQYF.

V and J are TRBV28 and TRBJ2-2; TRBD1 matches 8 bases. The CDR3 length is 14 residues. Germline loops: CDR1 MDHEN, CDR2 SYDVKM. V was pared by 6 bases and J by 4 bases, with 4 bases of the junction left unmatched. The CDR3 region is CASSLDRATGELFF. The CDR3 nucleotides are TGTGCCAGCAGCCTGGACAGGGCCACCGGGGAGCTGTTTTTT. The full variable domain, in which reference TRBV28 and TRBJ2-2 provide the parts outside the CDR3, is DVKVTQSSRYLVKRTGEKVFLECVQDMDHENMFWYRQDPGLGLRLIYFSYDVKMKEKGDIPEGYSVSREKKERFSLILESASTNQTSMYLCASSLDRATGELFFGEGSRLTVL.

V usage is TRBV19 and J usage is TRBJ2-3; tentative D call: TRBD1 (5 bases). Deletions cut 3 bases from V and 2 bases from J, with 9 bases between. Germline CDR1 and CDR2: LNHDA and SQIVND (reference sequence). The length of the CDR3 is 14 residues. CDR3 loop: CASSMDTLTDTQYF. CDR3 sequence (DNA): TGTGCCAGTAGTATGGACACCCTCACAGATACGCAGTATTTT.

The CDR3 DNA sequence: TGTGCCAGCAGCCGACCGACAGGGGGCGATGGTGAAGCTTTCTTT. Protein product: CASSRPTGGDGEAFF. This chain connects TRBV28 to TRBJ1-1; 10 bases fit TRBD1. Germline CDR1 MDHEN, CDR2 SYDVKM. The ends lost 6 bases at V and 7 bases at J; junction bases unmatched: 11. CDR3 length: 15 residues. Based on the CDR3 plus reference TRBV28 and TRBJ1-1, the full variable domain is DVKVTQSSRYLVKRTGEKVFLECVQDMDHENMFWYRQDPGLGLRLIYFSYDVKMKEKGDIPEGYSVSREKKERFSLILESASTNQTSMYLCASSRPTGGDGEAFFGQGTRLTVV.